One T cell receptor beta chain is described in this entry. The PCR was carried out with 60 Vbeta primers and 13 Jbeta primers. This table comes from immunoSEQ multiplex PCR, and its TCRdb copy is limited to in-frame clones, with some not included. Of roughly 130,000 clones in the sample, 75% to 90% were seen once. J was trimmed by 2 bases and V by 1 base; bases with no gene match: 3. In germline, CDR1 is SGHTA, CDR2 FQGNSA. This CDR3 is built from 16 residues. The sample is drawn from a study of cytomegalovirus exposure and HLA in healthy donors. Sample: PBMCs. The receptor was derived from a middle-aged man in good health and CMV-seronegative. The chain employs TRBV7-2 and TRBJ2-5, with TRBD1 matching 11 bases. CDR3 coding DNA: TGTGCCAGCAGCTTAGGGGGGACAGGGGGGCAAGAGACCCAGTACTTC. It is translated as CASSLGGTGGQETQYF.